This is a list of T cell receptor beta chains from one sample in a study of cytomegalovirus exposure and HLA in healthy donors. TCRdb's table, derived via immunoSEQ multiplex PCR, lists solely in-frame clones and lacks some. Of some 120,000 clones listed, approximately 15% are singletons. The specimen sequenced was PBMCs. The receptor source for this set is a woman younger than 35 in good health and CMV-seronegative. Both conserved end residues are part of each CDR3. D genes are given only for firm matches. Only part of the rows carry a size: once, few, many, or a class if the clone is expanded.

V gene: TRBV25-1
CDR3 length: 14
D gene: TRBD2
J gene: TRBJ2-3
clone size: few
CDR3 protein: CASRGLEDANTQYF
CDR3 DNA: TGTGCCAGCAGAGGACTAGAGGATGCAAATACGCAGTATTTT

V gene: TRBV15
CDR3 length: 18
D gene: TRBD1
J gene: TRBJ2-6
clone size: once
CDR3 protein: CATSRAWTGSSGANVLTF
CDR3 DNA: TGTGCCACCAGCAGAGCTTGGACAGGAAGCTCTGGGGCCAACGTCCTGACTTTC

V gene: TRBV5-1
CDR3 length: 15
D gene: NA
J gene: TRBJ2-6
clone size: few
CDR3 protein: CASSLDSSGANVLTF
CDR3 DNA: TGCGCCAGCAGCTTGGACAGCTCTGGGGCCAACGTCCTGACTTTC

V gene: TRBV30
CDR3 length: 15
D gene: NA
J gene: TRBJ1-3
clone size: NA
CDR3 protein: CAWSGGTRSGNTIYF
CDR3 DNA: TGTGCCTGGAGTGGGGGGACTCGATCTGGAAACACCATATATTTT

V gene: TRBV28
CDR3 length: 16
D gene: NA
J gene: TRBJ1-2
clone size: few
CDR3 protein: CASSPGGGARNYGYTF
CDR3 DNA: TGTGCCAGCAGCCCCGGGGGGGGCGCCAGGAACTATGGCTACACCTTC

V gene: TRBV30
CDR3 length: 15
D gene: NA
J gene: TRBJ1-4
clone size: NA
CDR3 protein: CAWSEFRATNEKMFF
CDR3 DNA: TGTGCCTGGAGTGAGTTCAGAGCAACTAATGAAAAAATGTTTTTT

V gene: TRBV2
CDR3 length: 15
D gene: TRBD1
J gene: TRBJ2-2
clone size: few
CDR3 protein: CASSKQGVKTGELFF
CDR3 DNA: TGTGCCAGCAGTAAACAGGGGGTGAAGACCGGGGAGCTGTTTTTT

V gene: TRBV6-1
CDR3 length: 13
D gene: NA
J gene: TRBJ1-1
clone size: few
CDR3 protein: CASSGQAKTEAFF
CDR3 DNA: TGTGCCAGCAGTGGACAGGCGAAGACTGAAGCTTTCTTT

V gene: TRBV19
CDR3 length: 15
D gene: TRBD1
J gene: TRBJ1-5
clone size: NA
CDR3 protein: CASSTGTGGGQPQHF
CDR3 DNA: TGTGCCAGTAGTACCGGGACAGGGGGGGGTCAGCCCCAGCATTTT

V gene: TRBV10-1
CDR3 length: 14
D gene: NA
J gene: TRBJ1-1
clone size: NA
CDR3 protein: CASREYRADTEAFF
CDR3 DNA: TGCGCCAGCAGGGAATACAGGGCCGACACTGAAGCTTTCTTT

V gene: TRBV7-8
CDR3 length: 14
D gene: TRBD2
J gene: TRBJ2-1
clone size: NA
CDR3 protein: CASAQGRGDNEQFF
CDR3 DNA: TGTGCCAGCGCTCAGGGACGGGGGGACAATGAGCAGTTCTTC

V gene: TRBV19
CDR3 length: 14
D gene: TRBD2
J gene: TRBJ2-3
clone size: few
CDR3 protein: CASSGLAETDTQYF
CDR3 DNA: TGTGCCAGTAGCGGACTAGCGGAGACAGATACGCAGTATTTT

V gene: TRBV7-9
CDR3 length: 15
D gene: NA
J gene: TRBJ1-4
clone size: few
CDR3 protein: CASSLRGGLGEKLFF
CDR3 DNA: TGTGCCAGCAGCTTAAGGGGGGGGCTCGGTGAAAAACTGTTTTTT

V gene: TRBV9
CDR3 length: 13
D gene: TRBD2
J gene: TRBJ2-2
clone size: NA
CDR3 protein: CASGLAGPGELFF
CDR3 DNA: TGTGCCAGCGGACTAGCGGGGCCCGGGGAGCTGTTTTTT

V gene: TRBV5-4
CDR3 length: 14
D gene: NA
J gene: TRBJ2-2
clone size: NA
CDR3 protein: CASSLQQNTGELFF
CDR3 DNA: TGTGCCAGCAGCTTGCAACAGAACACCGGGGAGCTGTTTTTT

V gene: TRBV19
CDR3 length: 15
D gene: TRBD2
J gene: TRBJ2-7
clone size: NA
CDR3 protein: CASSIGGGSSYEQYF
CDR3 DNA: TGTGCCAGTAGTATAGGCGGGGGAAGCTCCTACGAGCAGTACTTC

V gene: TRBV10-3
CDR3 length: 14
D gene: TRBD1
J gene: TRBJ1-1
clone size: few
CDR3 protein: CAAGTESKGTEAFF
CDR3 DNA: TGTGCCGCAGGGACAGAGAGCAAGGGGACTGAAGCTTTCTTT

V gene: TRBV10-3
CDR3 length: 15
D gene: TRBD1
J gene: TRBJ1-2
clone size: few
CDR3 protein: CAISEWRTGPKGYTF
CDR3 DNA: TGTGCCATCAGTGAGTGGCGGACAGGGCCTAAAGGCTACACCTTC